These 9 T cell receptor beta chains came from one sample sequenced in a study of cytomegalovirus exposure and HLA in healthy donors. The PCR employed 60 Vbeta primers together with 13 Jbeta primers. Clones were sequenced by immunoSEQ multiplex PCR, and TCRdb holds only the in-frame ones, with some missing. The table lists 90,000 to 150,000 clones, more than 70% of them singletons, with roughly 16% in the top ten. Specimen: PBMCs. The source of these receptors is a man aged 50 to 60 in good health and CMV-seropositive.

The chain recombines TRBV10-1 with TRBJ2-2; possibly TRBD1 for D (5 bases). This CDR3 has 14 residues. Trimming left V 11 bases short and J 1 base short, with 14 bases between. Germline V lookup: CDR1 WNHNN, CDR2 SYGVQD (reference sequence). The CDR3 loop reads CASRPQGNTGELFF. CDR3 nucleotide sequence: TGCGCCTCCCGGCCCCAGGGGAACACCGGGGAGCTGTTTTTT.

This clone was recorded a few times. The rearrangement uses TRBV5-6 and TRBJ2-1; 11 positions agree with TRBD2. The germline CDR1 and CDR2 sequences are SGHDT and YYEEEE. This CDR3 contains 17 residues. The V segment lost 0 bases and the J segment 7 bases; nucleotides outside the gene matches: 9. As DNA, the CDR3 is TGTGCCAGCAGCTTGGTTAGCGGGGGGGCCTACTCGAATGAGCAGTTCTTC. Protein product: CASSLVSGGAYSNEQFF.

This rearrangement joins TRBV28 to TRBJ2-1, with TRBD2 matching over 13 bases. The germline V gene has CDR1 MDHEN and CDR2 SYDVKM. The CDR3 extends over 17 amino acids. The V gene end was trimmed by 5 bases and the J gene end by 0 bases; junction bases not matched to a gene: 4. For the CDR3, the DNA is TGTGCCAGCAGTGCCCGGACTAGCGGGAGCTCCTACAATGAGCAGTTCTTC. It specifies CASSARTSGSSYNEQFF.

The CDR3 is CASSSPGGIMGDYTF. The CDR3 DNA sequence: TGTGCCAGTAGTTCTCCAGGGGGGATAATGGGTGACTACACCTTC. The chain has TRBV19 and TRBJ1-2, with 7 bases identical to TRBD1. V dropped 5 bases and J dropped 10; count of bases not matched to a gene: 16. Germline V CDR1 and CDR2: LNHDA, SQIVND (reference sequence). The CDR3 has 15 amino acids.

V usage is TRBV9 and J usage is TRBJ1-5, with D tentatively TRBD1 (6 bases). Trimming cost V 3 bases and J 4 bases, with 14 bases left between them. The CDR3 is made up of 15 amino acids. In germline, CDR1 is SGDLS, CDR2 YYNGEE. CDR3: CASSGGGGVNQPQHF. For the CDR3, the DNA is TGTGCCAGCAGCGGGGGGGGCGGAGTTAATCAGCCCCAGCATTTT.

The rearrangement links TRBV7-2 to TRBJ2-7; 7 nucleotides match TRBD1. The CDR3 runs 13 residues. J gave up 2 bases and V 7 bases, and 5 bases lay outside the gene matches. Per the germline V gene, CDR1 is SGHTA and CDR2 is FQGNSA. CDR3 bases: TGTGCCAGCAACCGGGACAGAGCCTACGAGCAGTACTTC. It specifies CASNRDRAYEQYF. The variable domain in full, completed from reference TRBV7-2 and TRBJ2-7, reads GAGVSQSPSNKVTEKGKDVELRCDPISGHTALYWYRQSLGQGLEFLIYFQGNSAPDKSGLPSDRFSAERTGGSVSTLTIQRTQQEDSAVYLCASNRDRAYEQYFGPGTRLTVT.

V is TRBV7-2 and J is TRBJ1-2; 7 bases are a match to TRBD1. The ends lost 2 bases at V and 4 bases at J; junction bases unmatched: 1. CDR1 is SGHTA and CDR2 is FQGNSA in the germline V gene. This CDR3 contains 13 residues. DNA for the CDR3: TGTGCCAGCAGCTTAACAGGGGCCTATGGCTACACCTTC. Translation gives CASSLTGAYGYTF.

The rearrangement uses TRBV10-2 and TRBJ2-7; TRBD1 agrees at 8 bases. This CDR3 has 13 amino acids. CDR1 and CDR2 (germline): WSHSY, SAAADI. V lost 3 bases and J lost 2; bases outside the gene matches: 0. CDR3 coding DNA: TGCGCCAGCAGTGACAGGGGGCCCTACGAGCAGTACTTC. It specifies CASSDRGPYEQYF.

The V call is TRBV13, the J call TRBJ2-7, with 10 bases aligning to TRBD1. CDR3 size: 15 residues. Germline CDR1 reads PRHDT; CDR2 reads FYEKMQ (reference sequence). The V gene end was trimmed by 4 bases and the J gene end by 3 bases; junction bases not matched to a gene: 6. CDR3 DNA sequence: TGTGCCAGCAGCTATGGCGGGACAGGGGACTACGAGCAGTACTTC. Encoded protein: CASSYGGTGDYEQYF.